This T cell receptor beta chain was obtained from a study of cytotoxic CD8 clonotypes in ibrutinib-treated CLL. This clone was detected once. The CDR3 spans 16 residues. Germline CDR1 PRHDT, CDR2 FYEKMQ (reference sequence). V was clipped by 5 bases and J by 3 bases; unmatched bases: 6. The repertoire was sequenced with immunoSEQ multiplex PCR; TCRdb's copy has only in-frame clones and lacks some. In the table there are about 97,000 clones, approximately 71% of which are singletons. This sequence originates from a human donor with chronic lymphocytic leukemia. This chain uses TRBV13 with TRBJ2-7; 14 bases map to TRBD2. The specimen was PBMCs, collected after 24 months of ibrutinib treatment. The CDR3 sequence: CASSPRTSGGIYEQYF. For the CDR3, the DNA is TGTGCCAGCAGCCCGAGGACTAGCGGGGGGATCTACGAGCAGTACTTC. The full variable domain, its missing parts supplied by reference TRBV13 and TRBJ2-7, is AAGVIQSPRHLIKEKRETATLKCYPIPRHDTVYWYQQGPGQDPQFLISFYEKMQSDKGSIPDRFSAQQFSDYHSELNMSSLELGDSALYFCASSPRTSGGIYEQYFGPGTRLTVT.